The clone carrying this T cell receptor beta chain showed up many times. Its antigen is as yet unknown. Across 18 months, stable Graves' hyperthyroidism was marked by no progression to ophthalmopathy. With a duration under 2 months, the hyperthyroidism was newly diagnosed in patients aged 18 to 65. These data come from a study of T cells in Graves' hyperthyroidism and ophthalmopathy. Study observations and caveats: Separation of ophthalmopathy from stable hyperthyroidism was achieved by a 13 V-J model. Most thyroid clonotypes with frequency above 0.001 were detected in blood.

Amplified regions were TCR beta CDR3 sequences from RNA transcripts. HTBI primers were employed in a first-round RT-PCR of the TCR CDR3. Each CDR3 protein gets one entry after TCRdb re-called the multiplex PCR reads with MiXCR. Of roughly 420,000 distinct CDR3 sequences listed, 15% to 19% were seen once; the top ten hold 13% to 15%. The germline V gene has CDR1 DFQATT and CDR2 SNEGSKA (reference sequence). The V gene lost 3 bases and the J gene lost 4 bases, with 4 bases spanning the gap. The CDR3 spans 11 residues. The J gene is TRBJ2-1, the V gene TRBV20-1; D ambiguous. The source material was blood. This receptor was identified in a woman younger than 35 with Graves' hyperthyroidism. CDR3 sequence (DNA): TGCAGTGCTAGGGAATACAATGAGCAGTTCTTC. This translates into CSAREYNEQFF.